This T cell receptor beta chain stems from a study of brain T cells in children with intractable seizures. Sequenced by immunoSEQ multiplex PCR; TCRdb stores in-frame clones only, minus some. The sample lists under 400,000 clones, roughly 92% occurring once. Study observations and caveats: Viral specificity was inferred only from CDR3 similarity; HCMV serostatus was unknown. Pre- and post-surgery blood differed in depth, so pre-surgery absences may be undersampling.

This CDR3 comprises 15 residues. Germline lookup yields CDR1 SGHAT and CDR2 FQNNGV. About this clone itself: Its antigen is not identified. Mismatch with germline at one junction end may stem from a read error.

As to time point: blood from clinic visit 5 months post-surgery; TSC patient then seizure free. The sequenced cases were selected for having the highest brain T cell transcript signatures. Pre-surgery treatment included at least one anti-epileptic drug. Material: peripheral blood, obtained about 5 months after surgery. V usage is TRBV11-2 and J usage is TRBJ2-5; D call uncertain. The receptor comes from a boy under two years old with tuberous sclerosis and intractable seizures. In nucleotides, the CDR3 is TGTGCCAGCAGCTTAGATCAACTCGTCCAAGGGACCCAGTACTTC. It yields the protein CASSLDQLVQGTQYF.